The 4 T cell receptor beta chains in this list originate from one sample, sequenced in a study of T cell responses to AZD1222 COVID-19 vaccine. This table comes from immunoSEQ multiplex PCR, and its TCRdb copy is limited to in-frame clones, with some not included. The sample holds roughly 120,000 clones, over 80% seen once. The source was peripheral blood, collected on day 0 of AZD1222 vaccination. The receptors shown here come from an adult in good health.

V gene TRBV6-2 or TRBV6-3 combines with J gene TRBJ1-6; D ambiguous. Trimming left V 2 bases short and J 6 bases short, with 11 bases between. The CDR3 is made up of 15 amino acids. Germline V gene sequence: CDR1 MNHEY, CDR2 SVGEGT. CDR3 loop: CASSYRGLFNSPLHF. The CDR3 DNA is TGTGCCAGCAGTTACCGTGGATTATTTAATTCACCCCTCCACTTT.

The J gene is TRBJ1-6, the V gene TRBV5-1, with D hard to call. V was cut by 2 bases and J by 6 bases, with 9 bases left in between. The CDR3 extends over 14 amino acids. Germline V gives CDR1 SGHRS, CDR2 YFSETQ. CDR3 in DNA: TGCGCCAGCAGCTTATCCACCTCTAATTCACCCCTCCACTTT. This encodes CASSLSTSNSPLHF.

The CDR3 is CSAVRADRGPYGYTF. The CDR3 nucleotides are TGCAGCGCAGTGAGGGCGGACAGGGGCCCCTATGGCTACACCTTC. The J gene is TRBJ1-2, the V gene TRBV29-1; TRBD1 matches at 9 bases. Germline V gene data show CDR1 as SQVTM and CDR2 as ANQGSEA. J gave up 4 bases and V 7 bases, and 13 bases lay outside the gene matches. This CDR3 has 15 amino acids.

Only one count was recorded for this clone. V usage is TRBV5-1 and J usage is TRBJ1-3; D gene unclear. The CDR3 length is 16 residues. CDR1 and CDR2 (germline): SGHRS, YFSETQ. Trimming pared 2 bases from V and 0 bases from J, leaving 12 bases between. Written as DNA, the CDR3 is TGCGCCAGCAGCTTAGTACAGCATTCCTCTGGAAACACCATATATTTT. This gives the protein CASSLVQHSSGNTIYF.